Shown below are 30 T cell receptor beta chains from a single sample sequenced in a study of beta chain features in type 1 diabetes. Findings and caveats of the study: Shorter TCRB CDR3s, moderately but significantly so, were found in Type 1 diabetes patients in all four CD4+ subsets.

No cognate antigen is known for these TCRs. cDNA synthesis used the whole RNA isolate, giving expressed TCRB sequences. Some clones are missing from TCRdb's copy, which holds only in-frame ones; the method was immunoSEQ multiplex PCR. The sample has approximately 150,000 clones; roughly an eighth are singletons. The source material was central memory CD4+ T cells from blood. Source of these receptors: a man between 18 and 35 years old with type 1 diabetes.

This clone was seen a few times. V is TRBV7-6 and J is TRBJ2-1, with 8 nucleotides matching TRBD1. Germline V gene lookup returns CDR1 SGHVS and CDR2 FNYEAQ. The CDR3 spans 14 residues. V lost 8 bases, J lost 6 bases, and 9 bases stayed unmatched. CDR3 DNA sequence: TGTGCCAGCGCCGGGACAGGTGGTATCAATGAGCAGTTCTTC. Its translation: CASAGTGGINEQFF.

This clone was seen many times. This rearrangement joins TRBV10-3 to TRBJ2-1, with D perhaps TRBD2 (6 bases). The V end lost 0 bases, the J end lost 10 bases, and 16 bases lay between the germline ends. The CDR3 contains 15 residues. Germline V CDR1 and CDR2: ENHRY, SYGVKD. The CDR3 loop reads CAISESGQLEGEQFF. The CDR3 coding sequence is TGTGCCATCAGTGAGTCAGGGCAGTTGGAGGGGGAGCAGTTCTTC.

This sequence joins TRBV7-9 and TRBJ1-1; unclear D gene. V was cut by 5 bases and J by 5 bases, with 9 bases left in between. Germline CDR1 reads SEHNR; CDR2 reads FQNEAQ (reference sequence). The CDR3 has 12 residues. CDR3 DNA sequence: TGTGCCAGCAGCATCGAGTGGACTGAAGCTTTCTTT. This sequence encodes CASSIEWTEAFF. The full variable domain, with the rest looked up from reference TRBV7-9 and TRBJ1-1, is DTGVSQNPRHKITKRGQNVTFRCDPISEHNRLYWYRQTLGQGPEFLTYFQNEAQLEKSRLLSDRFSAERPKGSFSTLEIQRTEQGDSAMYLCASSIEWTEAFFGQGTRLTVV.

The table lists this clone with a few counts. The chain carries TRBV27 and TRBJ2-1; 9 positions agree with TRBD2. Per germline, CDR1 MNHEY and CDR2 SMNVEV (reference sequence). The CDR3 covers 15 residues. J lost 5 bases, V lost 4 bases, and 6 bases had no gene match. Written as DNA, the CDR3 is TGTGCCAGCAGTTGGAGGTCTAGCGGGGACAATGAGCAGTTCTTC. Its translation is CASSWRSSGDNEQFF.

The CDR3 loop is CASRVNGDQPQHF. In nucleotides, the CDR3 is TGTGCCAGCAGAGTCAACGGAGATCAGCCCCAGCATTTT. This chain connects TRBV6-1 to TRBJ1-5; D not certain. Trimming left V 6 bases short and J 5 bases short, with 11 bases between. CDR1 is MNHNS, CDR2 SASEGT, per germline. This CDR3 spans 13 amino acids.

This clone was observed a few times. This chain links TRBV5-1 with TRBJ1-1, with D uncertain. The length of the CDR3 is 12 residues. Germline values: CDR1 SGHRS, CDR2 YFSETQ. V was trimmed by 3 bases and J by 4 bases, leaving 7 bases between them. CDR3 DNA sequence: TGCGCCAGCAGCTCGGTTAGCACTGAAGCTTTCTTT. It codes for CASSSVSTEAFF.

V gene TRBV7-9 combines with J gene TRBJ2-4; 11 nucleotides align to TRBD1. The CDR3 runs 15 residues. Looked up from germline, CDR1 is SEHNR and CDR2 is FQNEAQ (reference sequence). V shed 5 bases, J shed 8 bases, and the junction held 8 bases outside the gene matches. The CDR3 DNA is TGTGCCAGCAGCAATTGGGACAGGGGGGGGGACATTCAGTACTTC. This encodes CASSNWDRGGDIQYF.

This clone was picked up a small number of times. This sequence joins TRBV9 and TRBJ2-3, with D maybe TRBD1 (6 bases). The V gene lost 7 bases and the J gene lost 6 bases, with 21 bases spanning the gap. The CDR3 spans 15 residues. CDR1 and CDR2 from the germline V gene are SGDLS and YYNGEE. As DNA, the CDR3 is TGTGCCAGCGCCACAGAGGGGGTATCTGGGGATACGCAGTATTTT. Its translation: CASATEGVSGDTQYF.

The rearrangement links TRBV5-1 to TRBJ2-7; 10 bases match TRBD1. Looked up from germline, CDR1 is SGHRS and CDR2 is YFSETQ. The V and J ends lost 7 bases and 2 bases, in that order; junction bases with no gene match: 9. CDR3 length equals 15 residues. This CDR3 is CASSPLGQGAYEQYF. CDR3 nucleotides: TGCGCCAGCTCCCCGCTTGGACAGGGGGCCTACGAGCAGTACTTC.

CDR3 bases: TGCGCCACCGGACAGCGCTCTGGGGCCAACGTCCTGACTTTC. This codes for CATGQRSGANVLTF. The rearrangement uses TRBV10-2 and TRBJ2-6; D perhaps matches TRBD1 (6 bases). Germline V gene lookup returns CDR1 WSHSY and CDR2 SAAADI. The CDR3 contains 14 residues. Between the trimmed V and J ends, which lost 10 bases and 0 bases, there was a span of 10 bases.

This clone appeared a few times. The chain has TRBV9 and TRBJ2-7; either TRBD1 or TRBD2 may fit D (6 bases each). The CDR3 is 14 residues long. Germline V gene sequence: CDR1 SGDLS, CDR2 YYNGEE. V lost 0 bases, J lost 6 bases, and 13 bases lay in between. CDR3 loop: CASSVGGAGLEQYF. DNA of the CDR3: TGTGCCAGCAGCGTAGGGGGGGCAGGTCTCGAGCAGTACTTC.

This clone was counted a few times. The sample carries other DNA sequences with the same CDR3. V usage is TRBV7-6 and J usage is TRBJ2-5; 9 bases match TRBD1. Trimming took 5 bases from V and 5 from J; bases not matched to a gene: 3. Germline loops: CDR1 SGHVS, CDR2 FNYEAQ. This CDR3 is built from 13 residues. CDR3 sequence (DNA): TGTGCCAGCAGCCCAGGACAGGGGGAGACCCAGTACTTC. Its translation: CASSPGQGETQYF.

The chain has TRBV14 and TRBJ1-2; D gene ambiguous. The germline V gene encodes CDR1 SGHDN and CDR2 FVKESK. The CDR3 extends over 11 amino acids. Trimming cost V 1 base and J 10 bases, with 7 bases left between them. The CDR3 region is CASSQARVYTF. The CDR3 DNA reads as TGTGCCAGCAGCCAAGCACGGGTCTACACCTTC.

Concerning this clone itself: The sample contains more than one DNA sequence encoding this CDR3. The CDR3 region is CASSPPGSYNEQFF. DNA of the CDR3: TGTGCCAGCTCACCACCGGGCAGCTACAATGAGCAGTTCTTC. V gene TRBV18 combines with J gene TRBJ2-1; the D is unclear. Germline V gives CDR1 KGHSH, CDR2 LQKENI. Between the trimmed V and J ends, which lost 0 bases and 3 bases, there was a span of 6 bases. The CDR3 runs to 14 residues.

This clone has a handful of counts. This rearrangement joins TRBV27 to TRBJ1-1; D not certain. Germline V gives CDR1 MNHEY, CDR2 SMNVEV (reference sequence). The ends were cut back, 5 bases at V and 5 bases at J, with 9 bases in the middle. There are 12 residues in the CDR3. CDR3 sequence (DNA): TGTGCCAGCAGTGGACGGTATACTGAAGCTTTCTTT. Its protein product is CASSGRYTEAFF.

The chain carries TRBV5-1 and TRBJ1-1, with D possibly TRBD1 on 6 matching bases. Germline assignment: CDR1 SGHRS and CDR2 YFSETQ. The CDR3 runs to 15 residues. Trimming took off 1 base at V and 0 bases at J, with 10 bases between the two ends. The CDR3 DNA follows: TGCGCCAGCAGCTTGTCCGCAGGGGTGAACACTGAAGCTTTCTTT. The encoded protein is CASSLSAGVNTEAFF.

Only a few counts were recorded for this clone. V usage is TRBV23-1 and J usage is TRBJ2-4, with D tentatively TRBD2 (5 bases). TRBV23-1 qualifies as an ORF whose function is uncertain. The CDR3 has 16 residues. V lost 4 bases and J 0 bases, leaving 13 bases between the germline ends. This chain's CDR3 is CASSPRWELAKNIQYF. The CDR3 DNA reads TGCGCCAGCAGTCCGCGCTGGGAGCTAGCCAAAAACATTCAGTACTTC.

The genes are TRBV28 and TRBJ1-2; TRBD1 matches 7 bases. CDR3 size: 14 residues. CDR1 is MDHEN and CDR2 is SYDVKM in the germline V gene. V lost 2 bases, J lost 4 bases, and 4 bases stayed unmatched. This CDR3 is CASSLQGQIYGYTF. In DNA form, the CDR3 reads TGTGCCAGCAGTTTACAGGGACAGATCTATGGCTACACCTTC.

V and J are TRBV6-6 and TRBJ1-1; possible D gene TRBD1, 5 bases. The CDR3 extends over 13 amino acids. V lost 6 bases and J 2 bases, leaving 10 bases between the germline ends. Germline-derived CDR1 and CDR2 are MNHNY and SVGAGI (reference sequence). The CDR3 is CASRKGENTEAFF. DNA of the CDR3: TGTGCCAGCAGAAAAGGGGAAAACACTGAAGCTTTCTTT.

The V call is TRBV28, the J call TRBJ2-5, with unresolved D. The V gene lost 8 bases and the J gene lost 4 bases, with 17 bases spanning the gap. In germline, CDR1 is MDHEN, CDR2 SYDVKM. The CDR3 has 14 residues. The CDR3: CASRATSSTETQYF. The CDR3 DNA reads TGTGCCAGCCGGGCTACATCCTCGACAGAGACCCAGTACTTC.

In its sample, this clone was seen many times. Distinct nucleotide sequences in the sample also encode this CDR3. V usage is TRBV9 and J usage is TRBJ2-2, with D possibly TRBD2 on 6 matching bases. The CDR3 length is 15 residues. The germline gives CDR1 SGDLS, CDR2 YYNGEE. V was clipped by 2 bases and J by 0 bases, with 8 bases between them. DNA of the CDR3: TGTGCCAGCAGCGTGCGGGGCTCGAACACCGGGGAGCTGTTTTTT. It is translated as CASSVRGSNTGELFF.

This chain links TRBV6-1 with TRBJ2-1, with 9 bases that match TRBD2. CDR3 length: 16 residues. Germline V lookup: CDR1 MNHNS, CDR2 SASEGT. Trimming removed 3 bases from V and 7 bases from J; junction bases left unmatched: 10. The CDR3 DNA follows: TGTGCCAGCAGTGACGTGCTAGCGGGGAGTGGGAATGAGCAGTTCTTC. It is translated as CASSDVLAGSGNEQFF.

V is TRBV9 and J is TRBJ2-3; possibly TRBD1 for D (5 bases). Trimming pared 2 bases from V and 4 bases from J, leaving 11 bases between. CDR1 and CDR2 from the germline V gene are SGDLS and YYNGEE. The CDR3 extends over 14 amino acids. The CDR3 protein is CASSVDTLADTQYF. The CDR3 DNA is TGTGCCAGCAGCGTGGACACCCTCGCAGATACGCAGTATTTT.

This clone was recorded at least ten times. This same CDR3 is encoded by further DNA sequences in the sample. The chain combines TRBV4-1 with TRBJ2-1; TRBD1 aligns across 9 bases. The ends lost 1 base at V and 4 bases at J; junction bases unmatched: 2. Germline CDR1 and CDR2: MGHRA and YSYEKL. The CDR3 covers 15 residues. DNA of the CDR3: TGCGCCAGCAGCCAAGGGGACAGGGCTTACAATGAGCAGTTCTTC. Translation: CASSQGDRAYNEQFF.

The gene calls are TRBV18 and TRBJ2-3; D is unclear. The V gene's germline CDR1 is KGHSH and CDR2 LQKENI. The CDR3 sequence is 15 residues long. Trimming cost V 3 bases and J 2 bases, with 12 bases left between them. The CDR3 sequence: CASSPGLSNTDTQYF. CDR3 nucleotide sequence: TGTGCCAGCTCACCGGGCTTATCGAACACAGATACGCAGTATTTT.

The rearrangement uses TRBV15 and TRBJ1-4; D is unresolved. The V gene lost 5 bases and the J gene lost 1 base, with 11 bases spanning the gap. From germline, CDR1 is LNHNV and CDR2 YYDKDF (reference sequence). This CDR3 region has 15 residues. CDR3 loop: CATSPRRGTNEKLFF. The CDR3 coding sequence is TGTGCCACCAGCCCGCGACGGGGAACTAATGAAAAACTGTTTTTT.

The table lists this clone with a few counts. CDR3 sequence: CAISESSYEQYF. As DNA, the CDR3 is TGTGCCATCAGTGAGTCCTCCTACGAGCAGTACTTC. The V and J genes are TRBV10-3 and TRBJ2-7; D remains ambiguous. Germline V gene lookup returns CDR1 ENHRY and CDR2 SYGVKD. CDR3 length equals 12 residues. V lost 0 bases and J 0 bases, leaving 0 bases between the germline ends.

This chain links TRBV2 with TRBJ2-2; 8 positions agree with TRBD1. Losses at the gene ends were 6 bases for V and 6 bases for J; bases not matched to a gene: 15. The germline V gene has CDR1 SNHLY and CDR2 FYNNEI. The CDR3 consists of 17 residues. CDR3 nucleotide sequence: TGTGCCAGCAGGCCTGGACAGGGTATGGGACAGTCCGGGGAGCTGTTTTTT. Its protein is CASRPGQGMGQSGELFF.

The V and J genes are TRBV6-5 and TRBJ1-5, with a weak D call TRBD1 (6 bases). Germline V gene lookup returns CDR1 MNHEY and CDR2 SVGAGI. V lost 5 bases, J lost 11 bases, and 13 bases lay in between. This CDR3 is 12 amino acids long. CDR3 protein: CASSQNREAQHF. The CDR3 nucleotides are TGTGCCAGCAGTCAGAACAGGGAGGCCCAGCATTTT.

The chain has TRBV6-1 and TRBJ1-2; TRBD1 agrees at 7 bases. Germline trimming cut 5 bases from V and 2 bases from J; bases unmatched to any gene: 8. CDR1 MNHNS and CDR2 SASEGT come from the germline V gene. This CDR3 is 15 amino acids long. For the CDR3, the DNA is TGTGCCAGCAGTATCACAGGGGACCTCAACTATGGCTACACCTTC. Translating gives CASSITGDLNYGYTF.